A single sample gave rise to the 27 T cell receptor beta chains below, sequenced in a study of cytomegalovirus exposure and HLA in healthy donors. Primers included in the PCR were 60 Vbeta and 13 Jbeta primers. Sequencing was performed with immunoSEQ multiplex PCR; in TCRdb, only in-frame clones are kept and a portion is missing. In the table there are roughly 150,000 clones, about 74% of which are singletons. The sequenced sample consisted of PBMCs. These receptors all come from a man aged 35 to 55 in good health and CMV-seronegative.

The CDR3 region has the DNA TGTGCCTGGAGCCCCGGGACAGGGGGCTGGGGGGGAGAGACCCAGTACTTC. This gives the protein CAWSPGTGGWGGETQYF. J is TRBJ2-5 and V is TRBV30; 12 bases map to TRBD1. This CDR3 region has 17 residues. Germline trimming cut 3 bases from V and 4 bases from J; bases unmatched to any gene: 12. Germline V gene data show CDR1 as GTSNPN and CDR2 as SVGIG (reference sequence).

This clone was counted a few times. V is TRBV28 and J is TRBJ1-5; D is perhaps TRBD1 (6 bases). V lost 4 bases, J lost 5 bases, and 12 bases lay in between. The CDR3 contains 14 residues. Germline values: CDR1 MDHEN, CDR2 SYDVKM. DNA of the CDR3: TGTGCCAGCAGTTCTGAACAGGGCGATCAGCCCCAGCATTTT. It translates to CASSSEQGDQPQHF.

The CDR3 region is CASSLAPPAGDNEQFF. The CDR3 DNA reads TGCGCCAGCAGCTTGGCCCCCCCAGCGGGGGACAATGAGCAGTTCTTC. The chain uses TRBV5-1 and TRBJ2-1; the match to TRBD2 covers 8 bases. Looked up from germline, CDR1 is SGHRS and CDR2 is YFSETQ. The V and J ends lost 0 bases and 5 bases, in that order; junction bases with no gene match: 7. CDR3 length: 16 residues. Full variable domain (rest looked up from reference TRBV5-1 and TRBJ2-1): KAGVTQTPRYLIKTRGQQVTLSCSPISGHRSVSWYQQTPGQGLQFLFEYFSETQRNKGNFPGRFSGRQFSNSRSEMNVSTLELGDSALYLCASSLAPPAGDNEQFFGPGTRLTVL.

The CDR3 sequence: CASLAVYSNQPQHF. The CDR3 coding sequence is TGTGCCAGCTTAGCCGTATATAGCAATCAGCCCCAGCATTTT. The rearrangement joins TRBV2 to TRBJ1-5; D is unresolved. CDR3 length: 14 residues. Germline V gives CDR1 SNHLY, CDR2 FYNNEI. Trimming took off 8 bases at V and 0 bases at J, with 11 bases between the two ends.

This chain connects TRBV4-3 to TRBJ2-7; D is possibly TRBD1 (6 bases). The CDR3 contains 16 residues. Trimming removed 1 base at V and 1 base at J, with 14 bases between. The germline gives CDR1 LGHNA, CDR2 YSLEER. For the CDR3, the DNA is TGCGCCAGCAGCCAAGGGGCCGGAACAGGGTCCTACGAGCAGTACTTC. It is translated as CASSQGAGTGSYEQYF.

This chain uses TRBV6-5 with TRBJ2-3; TRBD1 matches 9 bases. V trimming: 6 bases; J trimming: 3 bases; junction bases outside the gene matches: 4. The length of the CDR3 is 14 residues. In germline, CDR1 is MNHEY, CDR2 SVGAGI. Here the CDR3 DNA reads TGTGCCAGCAGCTCCGGGACAGGGACAGATACGCAGTATTTT. Translation: CASSSGTGTDTQYF.

The CDR3 nucleotides are TGCGCCAGCAGGGACACTAGCGGTACTTCCTACGAGCAGTACTTC. Translation: CASRDTSGTSYEQYF. The V and J genes are TRBV10-2 and TRBJ2-7; TRBD2 matches at 8 bases. V shed 6 bases, J shed 1 base, and the junction held 8 bases outside the gene matches. CDR1 and CDR2 from the germline V gene are WSHSY and SAAADI. CDR3 length: 15 residues.

The chain uses TRBV7-9 and TRBJ2-7, with D perhaps TRBD2 (5 bases). CDR1 is SEHNR, CDR2 FQNEAQ, per germline (reference sequence). The CDR3 extends over 12 amino acids. V was clipped by 4 bases and J by 5 bases, with 9 bases between them. The CDR3, as DNA: TGTGCCAGCAGCTCGTTAGCGAACGAGCAGTACTTC. Amino acids: CASSSLANEQYF.

This clone was seen a handful of times. The chain uses TRBV5-1 and TRBJ2-2; TRBD2 matches at 14 bases. The V and J ends lost 4 bases and 4 bases, in that order; junction bases with no gene match: 9. The CDR3 contains 18 residues. In germline, CDR1 is SGHRS, CDR2 YFSETQ. CDR3 in DNA: TGCGCCAGCAGCCCGTTACGGACTAGCGGGAGGCGCACCGGGGAGCTGTTTTTT. It encodes CASSPLRTSGRRTGELFF.

The chain employs TRBV11-3 and TRBJ2-5, with unresolved D. Trimming removed 1 base at V and 5 bases at J, with 8 bases between. Germline CDR1 and CDR2: SGHNT and YENEEA. CDR3 length equals 13 residues. The CDR3 sequence is CASSLGIGETQYF. As DNA, the CDR3 is TGTGCCAGCAGCTTAGGGATCGGGGAGACCCAGTACTTC.

V is TRBV7-2 and J is TRBJ2-7; weak D call: TRBD1 (6 bases). CDR1 is SGHTA and CDR2 is FQGNSA in the germline V gene. The V and J ends lost 3 bases and 2 bases respectively, with 11 bases between them. The length of the CDR3 is 14 residues. CDR3 sequence reads: CASSFAQGPYEQYF. The CDR3 nucleotides are TGTGCCAGCAGCTTTGCACAGGGACCCTACGAGCAGTACTTC.

The V and J genes are TRBV21-1 and TRBJ2-5; the table's D gene call, TRBD1, was not cross checked with the DNA. TRBV21-1 is reported as a pseudogene. This CDR3 is 18 amino acids long. The CDR3 sequence is CASSPQPDRLTYQETQYF. CDR3 nucleotide sequence: TGTGCCAGCAGCCCCCAACCAGACAGGCTCACGTACCAAGAGACCCAGTACTTC.

The V and J genes are TRBV27 and TRBJ2-5, with a possible D match to TRBD1 (5 bases). The V end was cut by 5 bases, the J end by 4 bases, with 20 bases between. Germline V CDR1 and CDR2: MNHEY, SMNVEV (reference sequence). There are 16 residues in the CDR3. The CDR3 loop is CASSPQAQGGRETQYF. In DNA, the CDR3 is TGTGCCAGCAGTCCCCAGGCGCAGGGCGGTCGAGAGACCCAGTACTTC.

This clone was seen a handful of times. The CDR3 reads CASSLGLAGARGTGELFF. DNA of the CDR3: TGTGCCAGCAGCTTGGGACTAGCGGGGGCTCGTGGCACCGGGGAGCTGTTTTTT. The chain carries TRBV11-2 and TRBJ2-2, with 14 bases identical to TRBD2. The J segment lost 4 bases and the V segment lost 3 bases, leaving 7 bases of the junction unmatched. There are 18 residues in the CDR3. Germline CDR1 reads SGHAT; CDR2 reads FQNNGV.

CDR3 amino acids: CASSLGVTDSYNEQFF. The CDR3 bases are TGTGCCAGCAGCTTAGGTGTGACAGACTCCTACAATGAGCAGTTCTTC. The J gene is TRBJ2-1, the V gene TRBV7-2; a weak D match, TRBD1 (5 bases). This CDR3 spans 16 amino acids. Germline V gene lookup returns CDR1 SGHTA and CDR2 FQGNSA. The V end lost 1 base, the J end lost 0 bases, and 10 bases lay between the germline ends.

The chain uses TRBV7-2 and TRBJ2-7, with 9 positions matching TRBD1. V was pared by 3 bases and J by 2 bases, with 2 bases of the junction left unmatched. The CDR3 spans 14 residues. Germline assignment: CDR1 SGHTA and CDR2 FQGNSA. The CDR3 nucleotides are TGTGCCAGCAGCTTCGGGACAGGGCCCTACGAGCAGTACTTC. Translated: CASSFGTGPYEQYF.

In the case of this clone: A read error may produce the germline difference seen at one junction end. The rearrangement joins TRBV6-5 to TRBJ1-6, with a tentative D call TRBD1 (5 bases). Germline CDR1 is MNHEY and CDR2 is SVGAGI. This CDR3 is built from 15 residues. In nucleotides, the CDR3 is TGTACCAGCAGTTACCACATGGGGGGAGATTCACCCCTCCACTTT. Encoded protein: CTSSYHMGGDSPLHF.

This chain links TRBV4-3 with TRBJ2-7, with D perhaps TRBD1 (7 bases). The CDR3 sequence is 18 residues long. V was clipped by 1 base and J by 0 bases, with 19 bases between them. Per germline, CDR1 LGHNA and CDR2 YSLEER. The CDR3 sequence: CASSQAPPTGRSSYEQYF. For the CDR3, the DNA is TGCGCCAGCAGCCAAGCACCTCCGACAGGGAGGAGCTCCTACGAGCAGTACTTC.

The rearrangement links TRBV7-6 to TRBJ1-1, with 8 positions matching TRBD1. CDR1 SGHVS and CDR2 FNYEAQ come from the germline V gene. The CDR3 is 16 residues long. V was clipped by 1 base and J by 1 base; unmatched bases: 5. This CDR3 reads CASSLVGQGANTEAFF. The CDR3 region has the DNA TGTGCCAGCAGCTTAGTAGGCCAGGGGGCGAACACTGAAGCTTTCTTT.

The chain links TRBV4-2 to TRBJ1-3, with 7 bases fitting TRBD1. The CDR3 length is 15 residues. Trimming cost V 5 bases and J 4 bases; bases outside gene matches: 8. The germline CDR1 and CDR2 sequences are LGHNA and YNFKEQ. The CDR3 region is CASSDPTGVGNTIYF. As DNA, the CDR3 is TGTGCCAGCAGCGACCCTACAGGGGTAGGAAACACCATATATTTT.

This sequence joins TRBV19 and TRBJ2-5, with D perhaps matching TRBD2 (5 bases). V was pared by 4 bases and J by 5 bases, with 8 bases between. Germline V gives CDR1 LNHDA, CDR2 SQIVND (reference sequence). The length of the CDR3 is 12 residues. The CDR3, as DNA: TGTGCCAGTAGTACGGAGGCGGAGACCCAGTACTTC. The encoded protein is CASSTEAETQYF.

V and J are TRBV6-6 and TRBJ1-2, with a weak D call TRBD1 (6 bases). The CDR3 consists of 15 residues. Germline V gene lookup returns CDR1 MNHNY and CDR2 SVGAGI (reference sequence). The germline V and J ends were trimmed by 5 bases and 0 bases, with 13 bases remaining between them. DNA of the CDR3: TGTGCCAGCAGTACAAGGGACACCTCTAACTATGGCTACACCTTC. Its translation is CASSTRDTSNYGYTF.

The chain recombines TRBV7-2 with TRBJ2-5; 7 bases map to TRBD1. This CDR3 region has 11 residues. Germline assignment: CDR1 SGHTA and CDR2 FQGNSA. With V trimmed by 6 bases and J by 5 bases, 0 bases remained unmatched. CDR3 sequence (DNA): TGTGCCAGCAGACAGGGGGAGACCCAGTACTTC. Amino acids: CASRQGETQYF.

The rearrangement uses TRBV2 and TRBJ2-3; D gene ambiguous. CDR3 length: 14 residues. V lost 6 bases, J lost 0 bases, and 10 bases lay in between. The V gene's germline CDR1 is SNHLY and CDR2 FYNNEI. The CDR3 DNA reads as TGTGCCAGCAGGGGTACAGCTAGCACAGATACGCAGTATTTT. Residues: CASRGTASTDTQYF.

The chain employs TRBV6-1 and TRBJ1-5, with 9 bases aligning to TRBD1. Germline CDR1 and CDR2: MNHNS and SASEGT. With 6 bases clipped from V and 3 bases from J, the junction kept 6 bases outside the gene matches. This CDR3 is built from 15 residues. The chain's CDR3 is CASSRDRASNQPQHF. Here the CDR3 DNA reads TGTGCCAGCAGCCGGGACAGGGCCTCCAATCAGCCCCAGCATTTT.

This sequence joins TRBV5-4 and TRBJ2-5; a possible D gene is TRBD1 (6 bases). Germline CDR1 and CDR2: SGHNT and YYREEE (reference sequence). The V end was cut by 2 bases, the J end by 6 bases, with 11 bases between. CDR3 length: 13 amino acids. The chain's CDR3 is CASSFGGFKTQYF. CDR3 nucleotide sequence: TGTGCCAGCAGCTTTGGGGGCTTTAAGACCCAGTACTTC.

The chain recombines TRBV4-3 with TRBJ2-7; 10 bases are shared with TRBD2. The J segment lost 2 bases and the V segment lost 4 bases, leaving 5 bases of the junction unmatched. Germline CDR1 LGHNA, CDR2 YSLEER. This CDR3 spans 15 amino acids. In DNA form, the CDR3 reads TGCGCCAGCAGCCTTTCTAGCGGGAGCACCTACGAGCAGTACTTC. Protein: CASSLSSGSTYEQYF.